This T cell receptor beta chain stems from a study of siplizumab effects on memory and regulatory T cells. Whole-study results and caveats: The mapping of alloreactive clones to unstimulated subsets covered only a minor fraction of them. Siplizumab caused a significant drop in alloreactive sequences traceable to unstimulated CD4+ memory cells.

Comments on this clone: Its antigen is undetermined.

Trimming pared 6 bases from V and 0 bases from J, leaving 12 bases between. This CDR3 is built from 15 residues. The germline gives CDR1 SGHRS, CDR2 YFSETQ. Around 96,000 TCR templates underwent assay in each sample. Assay: immunoSEQ multiplex PCR; the TCRdb copy retains only in-frame clones and omits some. The sample shows about 110,000 clones, roughly 92% of them seen only once. Sequenced input: CD4+ T cells sorted from blood. The clonotype was recovered from a human donor in good health. The chain uses TRBV5-1 and TRBJ2-2, with D perhaps matching TRBD2 (6 bases). The CDR3 spells CASTGRLANTGELFF. Written as DNA, the CDR3 is TGCGCCAGCACAGGTAGACTAGCGAACACCGGGGAGCTGTTTTTT.